This T cell receptor (beta chain) was captured in a study of glioma-infiltrating T cells after dendritic cell vaccination. Primers: 60 V beta forward and 13 J beta reverse. Clones were read by immunoSEQ multiplex PCR, and TCRdb kept only the in-frame ones, dropping some. The table includes over 90,000 clones, roughly 79% detected once. Germline V gene lookup returns CDR1 LNHDA and CDR2 SQIVND (reference sequence). V lost 6 bases to trimming and J lost 1 base; unmatched junction nucleotides: 7. The CDR3 loop spans 15 amino acids. In its sample, this clone was seen once. The sequenced sample was blood, obtained before dendritic cell vaccination. The source is a human donor with glioblastoma. The genes are TRBV19 and TRBJ2-5; 8 bases are a match to TRBD1. For the CDR3, the DNA is TGTGCCAGTAGGAGGACAGGGATTAGCCAAGAGACCCAGTACTTC. This translates into CASRRTGISQETQYF.